This T cell receptor beta chain appears in the sequencing data of a study of CD8 T cells in Susac syndrome. As concerns this clonotype: Antigen unknown.

Random hexamers primed reverse transcription of about 0.5 to 1 ug RNA. An immunoSEQ multiplex PCR generated amplified TCR beta CDR3 products spanning 54 Vbeta and 13 Jbeta. TCRdb passed the immunoSEQ multiplex PCR reads through MiXCR, listing each CDR3 protein once. Of more than 150,000 distinct CDR3 sequences listed, about 91% are singletons. The CDR3 runs to 16 residues. Per germline, CDR1 SSHAT and CDR2 FNYEAQ (reference sequence). V lost 5 bases, J lost 1 base, and 12 bases lay in between. Overall study results and limits: An acknowledgment was made by the study that its TCR sequencing and HLA analysis involved relatively few individuals.

Controls matched for age and sex were healthy donors. The sequencing sample was made of CD4+ T cells from PBMCs. The chain joins TRBV7-7 to TRBJ1-6, with D hard to call. This receptor was identified in a human donor in good health. Here the CDR3 DNA reads TGTGCCAGCAGCCCTGAGGAGGGATCCTATAATTCACCCCTCCACTTT. Protein: CASSPEEGSYNSPLHF. Full variable domain (rest looked up from reference TRBV7-7 and TRBJ1-6): GAGVSQSPRYKVTKRGQDVTLRCDPISSHATLYWYQQALGQGPEFLTYFNYEAQPDKSGLPSDRFSAERPEGSISTLTIQRTEQRDSAMYRCASSPEEGSYNSPLHFGNGTRLTVT.